Below are 8 T cell receptor beta chains sequenced from a single sample in a study of shared clonotypes between healthy human individuals. Repertoires were generated with immunoSEQ multiplex PCR, while TCRdb's copy carries only in-frame clones and drops some. The sample has approximately 2,200,000 clones, about 92% seen once. Terminally differentiated effector memory CD45RA+ cells were excluded by CCR7 positive selection of CD45RO-negative cells. Sequenced input: naive CD8+ T cells from PBMCs. These receptors all stem from a man aged 18 to 29 in good health. Some clones in this sample may be carry-over from other donors' samples.

The CDR3: CASSPGRERFHEQFF. DNA for the CDR3: TGTGCCAGCTCACCTGGCCGGGAGAGGTTCCATGAGCAGTTCTTC. The chain has TRBV18 and TRBJ2-1; tentatively, D is TRBD2 (6 bases). The CDR3 loop spans 15 amino acids. Germline V lookup: CDR1 KGHSH, CDR2 LQKENI. V lost 3 bases to trimming and J lost 8 bases, with 17 bases between them.

This rearrangement joins TRBV9 to TRBJ2-1, with 8 bases aligning to TRBD1. After removal of 3 bases from V and 12 bases from J, the junction contained 8 bases not matched to a gene. There are 13 residues in the CDR3. CDR1 is SGDLS and CDR2 is YYNGEE in the germline V gene. For the CDR3, the DNA is TGTGCCAGCAGCGCCGACAGGGGAGAAGGGCAGTTCTTC. Translating gives CASSADRGEGQFF.

A note on this clone: Other DNA sequences in the same sample also yield this CDR3. V and J are TRBV5-1 and TRBJ1-2; D not resolved. This CDR3 has 14 amino acids. CDR1 and CDR2 from the germline V gene are SGHRS and YFSETQ. Trimming shortened V by 0 bases and J by 1 base, and 7 bases separated the two germline ends. The CDR3 loop reads CASSLAGSNYGYTF. As DNA, the CDR3 is TGCGCCAGCAGCTTGGCGGGCAGTAACTATGGCTACACCTTC. Full variable domain (outside the CDR3, taken from reference TRBV5-1 and TRBJ1-2): KAGVTQTPRYLIKTRGQQVTLSCSPISGHRSVSWYQQTPGQGLQFLFEYFSETQRNKGNFPGRFSGRQFSNSRSEMNVSTLELGDSALYLCASSLAGSNYGYTFGSGTRLTVV.

This chain joins TRBV7-3 and TRBJ2-1, with D perhaps TRBD2 (6 bases). Looked up from germline, CDR1 is SGHTA and CDR2 is FQGTGA. Trimming stripped 3 bases from V and 9 bases from J, with 12 bases between. The CDR3 sequence is 13 residues long. The CDR3 region has the DNA TGTGCCAGCAGCTTCGGACTAACCTCTGAGCAGTTCTTC. Its translation is CASSFGLTSEQFF.

The gene calls are TRBV7-2 and TRBJ2-1; D perhaps matches TRBD2 (7 bases). The germline V gene has CDR1 SGHTA and CDR2 FQGNSA. The length of the CDR3 is 12 residues. Trimming left V 4 bases short and J 14 bases short, with 15 bases between. Here the CDR3 reads CASSSLGGGEFF. In DNA form, the CDR3 reads TGTGCCAGCAGCTCCCTGGGAGGGGGTGAGTTCTTC.

The chain joins TRBV30 to TRBJ1-2, with D tentatively TRBD1 (5 bases). Trimming removed 0 bases at V and 1 base at J, with 12 bases between. The CDR3 sequence is 15 residues long. Germline V gene sequence: CDR1 GTSNPN, CDR2 SVGIG (reference sequence). The CDR3 spells CAWSVRGDGNYGYTF. The CDR3 bases are TGTGCCTGGAGTGTACGAGGGGATGGTAACTATGGCTACACCTTC.

This chain connects TRBV21-1 to TRBJ2-7; whether TRBD1, the table's D call, matches the DNA was not checked. TRBV21-1 is marked as a pseudogene. This CDR3 contains 13 residues. The CDR3 here is CASSFRGTYEQYF. The DNA for the CDR3 is TGTGCCAGCAGCTTCAGGGGGACTTACGAGCAGTACTTC.

The V and J genes are TRBV28 and TRBJ2-1; weak D call: TRBD2 (6 bases). From germline, CDR1 is MDHEN and CDR2 SYDVKM. CDR3 size: 15 residues. Trimming took 9 bases from V and 2 from J, leaving 17 bases between them. CDR3 DNA: TGTGCCAGTACCACGGGAGTGGGAGCCTACAATGAGCAGTTCTTC. This codes for CASTTGVGAYNEQFF.